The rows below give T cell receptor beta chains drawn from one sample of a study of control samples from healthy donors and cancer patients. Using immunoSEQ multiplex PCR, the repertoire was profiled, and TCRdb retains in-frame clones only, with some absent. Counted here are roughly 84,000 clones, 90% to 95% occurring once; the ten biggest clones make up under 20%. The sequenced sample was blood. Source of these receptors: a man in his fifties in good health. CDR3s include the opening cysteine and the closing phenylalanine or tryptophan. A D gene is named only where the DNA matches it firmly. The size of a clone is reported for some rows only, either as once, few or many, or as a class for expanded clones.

DNA: TGTGCCAGCAGCTCTGCCGGACAGGCAACTAATGAAAAACTGTTTTTT
CDR3: CASSSAGQATNEKLFF
D: TRBD1
J: TRBJ1-4
V: TRBV7-6
size: .

DNA: TGTGCCAGCAGGGGTCGCGGATCGGGACTCCGGGCCACTGAAGCTTTCTTT
CDR3: CASRGRGSGLRATEAFF
D: .
J: TRBJ1-1
V: TRBV2
size: .

DNA: TGTGCCAGCAGGACAGCGAACACTGAAGCTTTCTTT
CDR3: CASRTANTEAFF
D: .
J: TRBJ1-1
V: TRBV6-6
size: .

DNA: TGCGCCAGCAGCGGTACCGGGGCCACGAGGGGCTACACCTTC
CDR3: CASSGTGATRGYTF
D: .
J: TRBJ1-2
V: TRBV5-1
size: once

DNA: TGTGCCACCAGTGATCCCTCAGGGGGCGGACAGCCCCAGCATTTT
CDR3: CATSDPSGGGQPQHF
D: TRBD1
J: TRBJ1-5
V: TRBV24-1
size: .

DNA: TGCGCCAGCAGCTTGGGCGGGACTGACTTTGAAGCTTTCTTT
CDR3: CASSLGGTDFEAFF
D: .
J: TRBJ1-1
V: TRBV5-1
size: .

DNA: TGTGCCAGCAGTGTGGAACGGGGCAATCAGCCCCAGCATTTT
CDR3: CASSVERGNQPQHF
D: .
J: TRBJ1-5
V: TRBV2
size: .

DNA: TGTGCCAGCAGCCCTCAGAGGGGAAGGGACCCTAACTATGGCTACACCTTC
CDR3: CASSPQRGRDPNYGYTF
D: .
J: TRBJ1-2
V: TRBV14
size: .

DNA: TGTGCCAGCCGGACGGATTCTTATGGCTACACCTTC
CDR3: CASRTDSYGYTF
D: .
J: TRBJ1-2
V: TRBV12-3/TRBV12-4
size: .

DNA: TGTGCCAGTAGTCGGGGACAGGGCCGATCTTTGGGCCCTCATACGCAGTATTTT
CDR3: CASSRGQGRSLGPHTQYF
D: TRBD1
J: TRBJ2-3
V: TRBV19
size: .

DNA: TGTGCCAGCAGCTTGGGAGGGAGGTCTGAAGCTTTCTTT
CDR3: CASSLGGRSEAFF
D: .
J: TRBJ1-1
V: TRBV7-9
size: .

DNA: TGTGCCAGCAGTGAAACGCGCCTTGTCGGGACAGGGTCCCACGAGCAGTACTTC
CDR3: CASSETRLVGTGSHEQYF
D: TRBD1
J: TRBJ2-7
V: TRBV25-1
size: .

DNA: TGTGCCAGCTCACCAAATAACAGGGGCTCTACTGAAGCTTTCTTT
CDR3: CASSPNNRGSTEAFF
D: TRBD1
J: TRBJ1-1
V: TRBV18
size: .

DNA: TGTGCCAGCAGCGTAGGCGCAGATACGCAGTATTTT
CDR3: CASSVGADTQYF
D: .
J: TRBJ2-3
V: TRBV9
size: .

DNA: TGTGCCAGCAGCCAAGGTGGAAACACCATATATTTT
CDR3: CASSQGGNTIYF
D: .
J: TRBJ1-3
V: TRBV3-1/TRBV3-2
size: .

DNA: TGCAGCGTTGCCCTAGGACAGGGAGTCCCTTCTGGAAACACCATATATTTT
CDR3: CSVALGQGVPSGNTIYF
D: TRBD1
J: TRBJ1-3
V: TRBV29-1
size: .

DNA: TGTGCCAGCAGCCAAGATAGGCGAGGAGCTTTCTTT
CDR3: CASSQDRRGAFF
D: .
J: TRBJ1-1
V: TRBV14
size: .

DNA: TGTGCCAGCAGCAGAGGGGGTTACAATGAGCAGTTCTTC
CDR3: CASSRGGYNEQFF
D: .
J: TRBJ2-1
V: TRBV6-5
size: .

DNA: TGTGCCAGCAGTTCCCTCGGGACAGGAGGTGCCGAGCAGTACTTC
CDR3: CASSSLGTGGAEQYF
D: TRBD1
J: TRBJ2-7
V: TRBV27
size: .

DNA: TGTGCCAGTAGTAGGCAGAACACTGAAGCTTTCTTT
CDR3: CASSRQNTEAFF
D: .
J: TRBJ1-1
V: TRBV19
size: .

DNA: TGTGCCAGCAGCCCACGGTTGCAGGGCGCGGGAGTTTACGAGCAGTACTTC
CDR3: CASSPRLQGAGVYEQYF
D: TRBD2
J: TRBJ2-7
V: TRBV11-2
size: .

DNA: TGTGCCTGGCGCAAGGAACGGCTGAACACTGAAGCTTTCTTT
CDR3: CAWRKERLNTEAFF
D: .
J: TRBJ1-1
V: TRBV30
size: .

DNA: TGCGCCAGTAAAGGCGTGATCGGTAGCAATCAGCCCCAGCATTTT
CDR3: CASKGVIGSNQPQHF
D: .
J: TRBJ1-5
V: TRBV4-1
size: .

DNA: TGTGCCAGCAGGCCCCCACAGGGGGCGAGAGATACGCAGTATTTT
CDR3: CASRPPQGARDTQYF
D: TRBD1
J: TRBJ2-3
V: TRBV2
size: .

DNA: TGTGCCAGCAGCTTCGGGACCGCTCACGAGCCCCAGCATTTT
CDR3: CASSFGTAHEPQHF
D: .
J: TRBJ1-5
V: TRBV7-9
size: .

DNA: TGTGCCAGCAGCTTAGCGGCAGGGCTCTATGGCTACACCTTC
CDR3: CASSLAAGLYGYTF
D: .
J: TRBJ1-2
V: TRBV7-8
size: .

DNA: TGTGCCAGCAGCTTGGTCGATTCGGGACAGCAAGAGACCCAGTACTTC
CDR3: CASSLVDSGQQETQYF
D: TRBD1
J: TRBJ2-5
V: TRBV11-2
size: .

DNA: TGTGCCAGCAGTGCACTCACAGGGCCTTATAATTCACCCCTCCACTTT
CDR3: CASSALTGPYNSPLHF
D: .
J: TRBJ1-6
V: TRBV6-1
size: .

DNA: TGTGCCAGCAGGGGGACAGGGAATAACCAAGAGACCCAGTACTTC
CDR3: CASRGTGNNQETQYF
D: TRBD1
J: TRBJ2-5
V: TRBV2
size: .

DNA: TGTGCCAGCAGCCCTCGGGGGGGCTTAGAGACCCAGTACTTC
CDR3: CASSPRGGLETQYF
D: TRBD2
J: TRBJ2-5
V: TRBV7-6
size: .

DNA: TGCAGCTCAATAGGGACAGGGGGCACTGAAGCTTTCTTT
CDR3: CSSIGTGGTEAFF
D: TRBD1
J: TRBJ1-1
V: TRBV29-1
size: .

DNA: TGTGCCAGCTCACCAGAACAGGACTTGAGTGGCTACACCTTC
CDR3: CASSPEQDLSGYTF
D: .
J: TRBJ1-2
V: TRBV18
size: .

DNA: TGCGCCAGCAGAGACAGGGTCGGCGGGGAGCTGTTTTTT
CDR3: CASRDRVGGELFF
D: TRBD1
J: TRBJ2-2
V: TRBV10-1
size: .

DNA: TGTGCTAGTGGCCTAGATAAAGGACAAGGGGGGTACGAGCAGTACTTC
CDR3: CASGLDKGQGGYEQYF
D: .
J: TRBJ2-7
V: TRBV12-5
size: .

DNA: TGTGCCAGCTCACCCGAGCTTGCAACTAATGAAAAACTGTTTTTT
CDR3: CASSPELATNEKLFF
D: .
J: TRBJ1-4
V: TRBV18
size: .

DNA: TGTGCCAGCAGTGTGGGACGTACGATGTTAGGACAGCCCCAGCATTTT
CDR3: CASSVGRTMLGQPQHF
D: .
J: TRBJ1-5
V: TRBV6-1
size: .

DNA: TGTGCCAGCAGCCGGTCTCAGGACAAGCAGTACTTC
CDR3: CASSRSQDKQYF
D: .
J: TRBJ2-7
V: TRBV5-6
size: .

DNA: TGCGCCAGCAGCAGCCAGGCGGACACTGAAGCTTTCTTT
CDR3: CASSSQADTEAFF
D: .
J: TRBJ1-1
V: TRBV5-1
size: .

DNA: TGTGCCAGCAGCTTGGCAGGGAGGGTAGCTTTCTTT
CDR3: CASSLAGRVAFF
D: .
J: TRBJ1-1
V: TRBV5-6
size: .

DNA: TGTGCCAGCAGCTTATCCCGCACACCAACTAATGAAAAACTGTTTTTT
CDR3: CASSLSRTPTNEKLFF
D: .
J: TRBJ1-4
V: TRBV5-6
size: .

DNA: TGTGCCAGCAGCTTAGAGTTAGGGGACTATGGCTACACCTTC
CDR3: CASSLELGDYGYTF
D: .
J: TRBJ1-2
V: TRBV11-2
size: .

DNA: TGCGCCAGCAGCCAAGACCCTAGTTTTTCTAACTATGGCTACACCTTC
CDR3: CASSQDPSFSNYGYTF
D: .
J: TRBJ1-2
V: TRBV4-3
size: .